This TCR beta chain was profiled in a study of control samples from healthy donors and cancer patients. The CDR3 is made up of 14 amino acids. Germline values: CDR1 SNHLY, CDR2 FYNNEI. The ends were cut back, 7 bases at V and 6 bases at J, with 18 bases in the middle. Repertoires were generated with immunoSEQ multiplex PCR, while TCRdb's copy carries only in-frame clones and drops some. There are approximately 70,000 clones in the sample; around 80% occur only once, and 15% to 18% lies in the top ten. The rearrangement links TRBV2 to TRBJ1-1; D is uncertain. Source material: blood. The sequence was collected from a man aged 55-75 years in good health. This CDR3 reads CASTSTREVAEAFF. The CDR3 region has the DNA TGTGCCAGCACCTCGACCCGGGAAGTGGCTGAAGCTTTCTTT. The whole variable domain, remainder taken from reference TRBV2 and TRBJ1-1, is EPEVTQTPSHQVTQMGQEVILRCVPISNHLYFYWYRQILGQKVEFLVSFYNNEISEKSEIFDDQFSVERPDGSNFTLKIRSTKLEDSAMYFCASTSTREVAEAFFGQGTRLTVV.